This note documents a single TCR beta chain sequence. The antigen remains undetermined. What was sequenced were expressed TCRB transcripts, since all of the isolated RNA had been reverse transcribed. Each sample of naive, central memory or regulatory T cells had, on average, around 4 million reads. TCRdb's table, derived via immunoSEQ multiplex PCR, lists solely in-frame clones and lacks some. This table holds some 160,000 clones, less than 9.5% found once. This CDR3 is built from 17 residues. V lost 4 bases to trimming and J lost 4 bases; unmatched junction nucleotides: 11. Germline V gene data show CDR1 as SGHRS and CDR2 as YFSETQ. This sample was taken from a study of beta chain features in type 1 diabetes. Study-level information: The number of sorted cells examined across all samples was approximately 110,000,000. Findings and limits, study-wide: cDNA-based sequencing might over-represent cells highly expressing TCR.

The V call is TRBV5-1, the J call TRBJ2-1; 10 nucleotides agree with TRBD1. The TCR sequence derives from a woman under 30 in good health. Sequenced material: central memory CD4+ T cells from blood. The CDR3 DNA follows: TGCGCCAGCAGCCCCTTCCCGGACAGGGGGAAGTACAATGAGCAGTTCTTC. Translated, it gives CASSPFPDRGKYNEQFF.